This paragraph covers one T cell receptor beta chain sequence. The source of the sample is a study of T cell changes during pregnancy in multiple sclerosis. TCRdb keeps only in-frame clones here, not all; method: immunoSEQ multiplex PCR. The sample includes about 100,000 clones, more than 85% of them seen just once. The germline V gene encodes CDR1 SGHRS and CDR2 YFSETQ. V gave up 3 bases and J gave up 4 bases, with 17 bases separating them. The CDR3 spans 16 residues. This chain connects TRBV5-1 to TRBJ1-3; D gene unclear. This TCR came from a female donor with multiple sclerosis, enrolled in a pregnancy study. The sample was peripheral blood, taken in the second trimester of pregnancy. This CDR3 is CASSSTGGGQGNTIYF. The CDR3 DNA follows: TGCGCCAGCAGCTCCACGGGCGGAGGCCAAGGAAACACCATATATTTT.